This T cell receptor beta chain was observed in a study of graft-versus-host responses after intestinal transplantation. On the study more broadly: Each patient got anti-thymocyte globulin induction, then tacrolimus and steroids for around three years.

V lost 4 bases to trimming and J lost 5 bases; unmatched junction nucleotides: 6. The CDR3 totals 15 residues. In germline, CDR1 is LNHDA, CDR2 SQIVND (reference sequence). General study findings and limits: There was an association between peak levels of circulating GvH clones and early post-transplant HvG declines.

Clones were read by immunoSEQ multiplex PCR, and TCRdb kept only the in-frame ones, dropping some. The repertoire includes about 97,000 clones, around 91% of them detected once, and 0.18% sits in the top ten. About this clone: Its target is unknown.

This sequence joins TRBV19 and TRBJ2-3; 10 bases map to TRBD2. This sequence was found in a human donor who was the organ donor for an intestinal transplant. This material consisted of unstimulated CD4+ T cells sorted from spleen or lymph node cells, taken before transplant. CDR3 residues: CASSRQSGGEDTQYF. The CDR3 bases are TGTGCCAGTAGTAGACAAAGCGGGGGGGAAGATACGCAGTATTTT.